Presented here are 17 T cell receptor beta chains from one specimen sequenced in a study of T cells in Graves' hyperthyroidism and ophthalmopathy. Authors of the study amplified TCR beta CDR3 regions from RNA transcripts. Initially, a first-round RT-PCR of the TCR CDR3 employed the HTBI primer set. TCRdb processed the multiplex PCR reads anew with MiXCR; each CDR3 protein has one entry. Of hundreds of thousands of distinct CDR3 sequences in the sample, roughly 16% were seen once. Sequencing was carried out using blood. Every receptor here comes from a woman in her 30s with Graves' hyperthyroidism.

This clonotype was observed a few times. This chain uses TRBV14 with TRBJ2-3; TRBD1 agrees at 9 bases. The CDR3 runs to 16 residues. V gave up 2 bases and J gave up 7 bases; unmatched junction bases: 10. Germline V CDR1 and CDR2: SGHDN, FVKESK. CDR3 residues: CASSQQPGQGVHTQYF. The CDR3 DNA follows: TGTGCCAGCAGCCAACAGCCGGGACAGGGAGTGCATACGCAGTATTTT.

V gene TRBV29-1 combines with J gene TRBJ2-1; 7 positions agree with TRBD2. Germline V CDR1 and CDR2: SQVTM, ANQGSEA. The junction had 12 bases not matched to a gene; V was cut back by 8 bases and J by 5 bases. The CDR3 is 14 amino acids. CDR3 bases: TGCAGCACTGGGCGGAGACTAGCAGACAATGAGCAGTTCTTC. Its protein is CSTGRRLADNEQFF.

This clonotype appeared many times. The chain carries TRBV20-1 and TRBJ2-3; 9 nucleotides line up with TRBD2. V trimming: 2 bases; J trimming: 0 bases; junction bases outside the gene matches: 6. The germline gives CDR1 DFQATT, CDR2 SNEGSKA (reference sequence). This CDR3 is built from 16 residues. The CDR3 region has the DNA TGCAGTGCTAGACCATTAGCGGGGGCTAGCACAGATACGCAGTATTTT. Protein sequence: CSARPLAGASTDTQYF.

This clonotype was observed a handful of times. This sequence joins TRBV29-1 and TRBJ1-2, with TRBD1 as a possible D gene (6 bases). The V end was cut by 7 bases, the J end by 5 bases, with 20 bases between. The CDR3 runs to 14 residues. Germline-derived CDR1 and CDR2 are SQVTM and ANQGSEA. CDR3 coding DNA: TGCAGCGCCCAGGGGAACGGGGCTGGGTATGGCTACACCTTC. Residues: CSAQGNGAGYGYTF.

This clonotype was recorded many times. The chain joins TRBV28 to TRBJ1-1; D call uncertain. CDR1 and CDR2 (germline): MDHEN, SYDVKM. CDR3 length: 14 residues. The V gene lost 1 base and the J gene lost 10 bases, with 16 bases spanning the gap. The CDR3 nucleotides are TGTGCCAGCAGTTTATCTTACATAACTTCGGGAGCTTTCTTT. This translates into CASSLSYITSGAFF.

This clonotype was recorded many times. The genes are TRBV28 and TRBJ1-5, with TRBD1 as a possible D gene (6 bases). V shed 5 bases and J shed 0 bases, with 14 bases lying between them. The CDR3 runs to 16 residues. The germline gives CDR1 MDHEN, CDR2 SYDVKM. For the CDR3, the DNA is TGTGCCAGCAGTCCTCAAGCGACAGGTAGCAATCAGCCCCAGCATTTT. Its translation is CASSPQATGSNQPQHF.

This clonotype was detected many times. The chain links TRBV7-8 to TRBJ2-1; 9 nucleotides line up with TRBD1. CDR3 length equals 16 residues. Trimming took 4 bases from V and 4 from J; bases not matched to a gene: 8. Germline-derived CDR1 and CDR2 are SGHVS and FQNEAQ. The CDR3 nucleotides read TGTGCCAGCAGCTCCCCGGGACAGGGTCATTACAATGAGCAGTTCTTC. Amino acid sequence: CASSSPGQGHYNEQFF.

The chain combines TRBV7-6 with TRBJ2-7; the match to TRBD1 covers 7 bases. J lost 2 bases, V lost 5 bases, and 6 bases had no gene match. In germline, CDR1 is SGHVS, CDR2 FNYEAQ. The CDR3 covers 14 residues. CDR3 region: CASSPDRFPYEQYF. The CDR3 DNA sequence: TGTGCCAGCAGCCCGGACAGGTTCCCCTACGAGCAGTACTTC.

Of note for this clonotype: A much larger clone lies one base from this, so it may be a read error. This sequence joins TRBV5-6 and TRBJ2-7; TRBD2 matches at 7 bases. With 4 bases clipped from V and 3 bases from J, the junction kept 10 bases outside the gene matches. Germline V gene data show CDR1 as SGHDT and CDR2 as YYEEEE. This CDR3 spans 15 amino acids. The CDR3 bases are TGTGCCAGCAGCCTCCGCGGGAGTCGTATCTACGAGCAGTACTTC. Residues: CASSLRGSRIYEQYF.

This clonotype was counted at least ten times. This sequence joins TRBV5-5 and TRBJ2-7, with D perhaps being TRBD1 or TRBD2 (5 bases each). The CDR3 covers 13 residues. Germline lookup yields CDR1 SGHKS and CDR2 YYEKEE (reference sequence). Trimming took 4 bases from V and 5 from J, leaving 13 bases between them. CDR3 amino acids: CASSRDAGNEQYF. DNA of the CDR3: TGTGCCAGCAGCCGGGACGCCGGCAACGAGCAGTACTTC.

The V call is TRBV5-1, the J call TRBJ1-2; 8 bases fit TRBD1. Trimming at V came to 0 bases and at J to 7 bases, leaving 8 bases not matched to a gene. In germline, CDR1 is SGHRS, CDR2 YFSETQ. This CDR3 region has 15 residues. The CDR3 here is CASSLAQGALGGYTF. CDR3 DNA: TGCGCCAGCAGCTTGGCCCAGGGGGCTTTGGGTGGCTACACCTTC.

The chain couples TRBV19 to TRBJ1-5, with 11 bases fitting TRBD1. Germline V gene lookup returns CDR1 LNHDA and CDR2 SQIVND (reference sequence). The CDR3 sequence is 15 residues long. Unmatched junction bases numbered 5, after V lost 6 bases and J lost 4 bases. The CDR3 loop is CASRSGTGGNQPQHF. The DNA for the CDR3 is TGTGCCAGTAGGTCGGGGACAGGGGGTAATCAGCCCCAGCATTTT.

This clonotype was counted at least ten times. The chain links TRBV7-9 to TRBJ2-3; no clear D. Germline V gene data show CDR1 as SEHNR and CDR2 as FQNEAQ (reference sequence). Trimming stripped 2 bases from V and 1 base from J, with 7 bases between. This CDR3 is 14 amino acids long. CDR3 bases: TGTGCCAGCAGCTTAACTTGGGGCACAGATACGCAGTATTTT. It yields the protein CASSLTWGTDTQYF.

The chain recombines TRBV30 with TRBJ2-7; D gene unclear. Germline lookup yields CDR1 GTSNPN and CDR2 SVGIG (reference sequence). Trimming left V 4 bases short and J 0 bases short, with 10 bases between. The CDR3 runs 13 residues. Here the CDR3 DNA reads TGTGCCTGGATAGGGCGGCTCTCCTACGAGCAGTACTTC. Translating gives CAWIGRLSYEQYF.

This clonotype was detected many times. The chain is built from TRBV2 and TRBJ2-1, with TRBD2 matching over 9 bases. Per germline, CDR1 SNHLY and CDR2 FYNNEI. This CDR3 is 14 amino acids long. V trimming: 4 bases; J trimming: 8 bases; junction bases outside the gene matches: 6. The CDR3 reads CASSVDSGSYEQFF. DNA of the CDR3: TGTGCCAGCAGTGTCGATAGCGGGAGCTATGAGCAGTTCTTC.

With respect to this clonotype: The junction departs from germline at one end; a sequencing error may be responsible. The V gene is TRBV7-9, the J gene TRBJ1-1; TRBD1 might be the D (6 bases). CDR3 length: 15 amino acids. Per germline, CDR1 SEHNR and CDR2 FQNEAQ (reference sequence). DNA of the CDR3: TGTGCCAGCAGCTCCGCCGGGACAATAAACACTGAAGCTTCCTTT. It encodes CASSSAGTINTEASF.

The chain links TRBV3-1 to TRBJ2-3; D possibly corresponds to TRBD1 (6 bases). The CDR3 has 15 residues. Germline V gene lookup returns CDR1 LGHDT and CDR2 YNNKEL (reference sequence). V was cut by 4 bases and J by 5 bases, with 16 bases left in between. In DNA, the CDR3 is TGTGCCAGCAGCCTGGACAGCGGAATGTTAGATACGCAGTATTTT. It encodes CASSLDSGMLDTQYF.